This T cell receptor beta chain was documented in a study of pediatric ulcerative colitis. Overall study results and limits: In rectum, acute severe colitis had expanded clones and less diversity. All ulcerative colitis patients, but no controls, carried two rectal clonotypes.

Sequencing depth was up to 500,000 reads per sample. Generated by immunoSEQ multiplex PCR, the TCRdb table keeps only in-frame clones and is missing some. The table shows approximately 60,000 clones, with 70% to 90% occurring only once. Colonoscopy and blood draw happened at the same time. Deletions cut 3 bases from V and 5 bases from J, with 10 bases between. The CDR3 length is 13 residues. From germline, CDR1 is KGHSH and CDR2 LQKENI. In the case of this clone: Antigen specificity is unknown.

The receptor's source is a boy younger than 18 with severe ulcerative colitis. The J gene is TRBJ2-5, the V gene TRBV18; D is undetermined. The sequenced material came from blood. In nucleotides, the CDR3 is TGTGCCAGCTCACCCCACGAAGCGGAGACCCAGTACTTC. Its translation is CASSPHEAETQYF.